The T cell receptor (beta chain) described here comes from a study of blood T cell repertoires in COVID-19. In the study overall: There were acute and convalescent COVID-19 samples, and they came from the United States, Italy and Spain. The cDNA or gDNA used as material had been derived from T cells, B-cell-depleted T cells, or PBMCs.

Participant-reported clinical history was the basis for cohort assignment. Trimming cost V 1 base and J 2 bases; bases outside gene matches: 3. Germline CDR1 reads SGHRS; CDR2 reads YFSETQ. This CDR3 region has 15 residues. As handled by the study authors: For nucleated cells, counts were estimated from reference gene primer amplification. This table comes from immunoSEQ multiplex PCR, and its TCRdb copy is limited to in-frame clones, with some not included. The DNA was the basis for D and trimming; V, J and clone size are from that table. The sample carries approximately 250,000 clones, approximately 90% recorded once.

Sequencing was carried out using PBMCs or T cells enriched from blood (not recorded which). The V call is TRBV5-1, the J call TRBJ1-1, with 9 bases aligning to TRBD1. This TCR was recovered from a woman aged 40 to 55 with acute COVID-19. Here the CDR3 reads CASSLTGGVNTEAFF. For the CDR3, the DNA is TGCGCCAGCAGCTTGACAGGGGGCGTTAACACTGAAGCTTTCTTT.